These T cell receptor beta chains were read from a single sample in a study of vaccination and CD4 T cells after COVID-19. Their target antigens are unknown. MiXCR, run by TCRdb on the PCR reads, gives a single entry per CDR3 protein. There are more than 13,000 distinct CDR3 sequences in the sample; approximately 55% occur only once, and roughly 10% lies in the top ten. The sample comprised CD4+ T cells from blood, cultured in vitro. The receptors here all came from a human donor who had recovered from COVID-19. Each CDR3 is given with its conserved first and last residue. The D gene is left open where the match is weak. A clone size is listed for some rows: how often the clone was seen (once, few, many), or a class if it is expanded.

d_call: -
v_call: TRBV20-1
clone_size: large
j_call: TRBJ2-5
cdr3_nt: TGCAGTGCTAGGGCTAGCGAGTTTCGAGAGACCCAGTACTTC
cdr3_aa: CSARASEFRETQYF

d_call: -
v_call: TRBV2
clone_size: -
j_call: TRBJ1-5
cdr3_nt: TGTGCCAGCAGGAGGGACTTTAGCAATCAGCCCCAGCATTTT
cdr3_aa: CASRRDFSNQPQHF

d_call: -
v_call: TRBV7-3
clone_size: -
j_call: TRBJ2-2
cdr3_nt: TGTGCCAGCAGCTTGGGGCCCCGGAGCTCCGGGGAGCTGTTTTTT
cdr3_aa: CASSLGPRSSGELFF

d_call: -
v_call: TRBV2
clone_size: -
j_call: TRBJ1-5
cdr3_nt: TGTGCCAGCAGTGTTGGGGAGGACTATAGCAATCAGCCCCAGCATTTT
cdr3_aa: CASSVGEDYSNQPQHF

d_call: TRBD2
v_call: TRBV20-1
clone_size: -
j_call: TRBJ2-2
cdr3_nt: TGCAGTGCAAAGAATAGCGGGAGTGCGGCCGGGGAGCTGTTTTTT
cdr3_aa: CSAKNSGSAAGELFF

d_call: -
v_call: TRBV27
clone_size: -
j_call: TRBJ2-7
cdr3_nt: TGTGCCAGCAGTCCTCAGGGGCTGAACTACGAGCAGTACTTC
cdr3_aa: CASSPQGLNYEQYF

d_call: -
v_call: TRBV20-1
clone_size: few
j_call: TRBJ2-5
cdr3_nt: TGCAGTGCTCCGGGGGCCCAGGGCTTCCAAGAGACCCAGTACTTC
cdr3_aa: CSAPGAQGFQETQYF

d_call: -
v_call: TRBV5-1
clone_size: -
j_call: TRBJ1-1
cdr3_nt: TGCGCCAGCAGCTTGGTGGGGGGCGCATCCATGAACACTGAAGCTTTCTTT
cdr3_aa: CASSLVGGASMNTEAFF

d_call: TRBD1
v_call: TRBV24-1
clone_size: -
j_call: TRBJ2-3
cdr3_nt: TGTGCCACCAGTCTGACAGGGAAAAGCACAGATACGCAGTATTTT
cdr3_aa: CATSLTGKSTDTQYF

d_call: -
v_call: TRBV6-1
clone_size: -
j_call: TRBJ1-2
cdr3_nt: TGTGCCAGCGGCCGGTTCGACTATGGCTACACCTTC
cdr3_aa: CASGRFDYGYTF

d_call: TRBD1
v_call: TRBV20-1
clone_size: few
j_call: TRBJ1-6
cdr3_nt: TGCAGTGCTAGAGAGAATGACAGGGGTTCTTCACCCCTCCACTTT
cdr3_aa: CSARENDRGSSPLHF

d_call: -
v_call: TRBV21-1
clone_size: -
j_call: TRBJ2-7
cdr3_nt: TGTGCCAGCAGCAAAGGTGAGACGGGAGGATTCTGCTACGAGCAGTACTTC
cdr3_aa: CASSKGETGGFCYEQYF

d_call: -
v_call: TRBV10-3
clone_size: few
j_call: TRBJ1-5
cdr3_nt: TGTGCCATCAGTGGGGAGAGGGATCAGCCCCAGCATTTT
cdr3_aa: CAISGERDQPQHF

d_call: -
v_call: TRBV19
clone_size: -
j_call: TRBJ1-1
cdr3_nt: TGTGCCAGTAGTCCAGCCCTTGGGGACTGGACGTCCGTCCCTGAAGCTTTCTTT
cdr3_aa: CASSPALGDWTSVPEAFF

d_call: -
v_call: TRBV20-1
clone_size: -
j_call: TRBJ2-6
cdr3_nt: TGCAGTGCTACCAGCCGGGCCTACTCTGGGGCCAACGTCCTGACTTTC
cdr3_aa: CSATSRAYSGANVLTF

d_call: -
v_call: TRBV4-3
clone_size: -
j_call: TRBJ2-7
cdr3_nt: TGCGCCAGCAGCCAAGATGTTAGCCGGGGGATATACGAGCAGTACTTC
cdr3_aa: CASSQDVSRGIYEQYF

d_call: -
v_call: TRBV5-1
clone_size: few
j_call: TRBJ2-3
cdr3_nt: TGCGCCAGCAGCTTGGAGAATACGCAGTATTTT
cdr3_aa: CASSLENTQYF

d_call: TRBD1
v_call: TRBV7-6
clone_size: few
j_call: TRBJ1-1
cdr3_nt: TGTGCCAGCAGCCCCCGGGGAGGGGGCATGAACACTGAAGCTTTCTTT
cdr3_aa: CASSPRGGGMNTEAFF

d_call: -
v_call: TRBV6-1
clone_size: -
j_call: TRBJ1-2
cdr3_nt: TGTGCCAGCACTGGAGGTTCCTATGGCTACACCTTC
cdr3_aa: CASTGGSYGYTF

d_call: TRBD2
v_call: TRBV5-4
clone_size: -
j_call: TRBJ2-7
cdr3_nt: TGTGCCAGCAGCCCCCAGATCGGTAGCGGGCCTTACGAGCAGTACTTC
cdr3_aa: CASSPQIGSGPYEQYF

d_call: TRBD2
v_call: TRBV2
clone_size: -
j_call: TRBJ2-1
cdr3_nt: TGTGCCAGCTGCTGGGGCCCGGGACTAGAATTGATTGAGCAGTTCTTC
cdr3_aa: CASCWGPGLELIEQFF

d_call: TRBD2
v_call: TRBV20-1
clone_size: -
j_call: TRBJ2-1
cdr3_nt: TGCAGTGCTAGACCGCCTAGCGGGGGGTACAATGAGCAGTTCTTC
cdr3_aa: CSARPPSGGYNEQFF

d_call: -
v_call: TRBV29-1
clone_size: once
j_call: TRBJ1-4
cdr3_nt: TGCAGCAGTAATCTTGGGGGAAAACTGTTTTTT
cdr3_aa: CSSNLGGKLFF

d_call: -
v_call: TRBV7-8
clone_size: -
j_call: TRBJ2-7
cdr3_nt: TGTGCCAGCAGCAATAGAGTGGGCTACGAGCAGTACTTC
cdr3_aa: CASSNRVGYEQYF